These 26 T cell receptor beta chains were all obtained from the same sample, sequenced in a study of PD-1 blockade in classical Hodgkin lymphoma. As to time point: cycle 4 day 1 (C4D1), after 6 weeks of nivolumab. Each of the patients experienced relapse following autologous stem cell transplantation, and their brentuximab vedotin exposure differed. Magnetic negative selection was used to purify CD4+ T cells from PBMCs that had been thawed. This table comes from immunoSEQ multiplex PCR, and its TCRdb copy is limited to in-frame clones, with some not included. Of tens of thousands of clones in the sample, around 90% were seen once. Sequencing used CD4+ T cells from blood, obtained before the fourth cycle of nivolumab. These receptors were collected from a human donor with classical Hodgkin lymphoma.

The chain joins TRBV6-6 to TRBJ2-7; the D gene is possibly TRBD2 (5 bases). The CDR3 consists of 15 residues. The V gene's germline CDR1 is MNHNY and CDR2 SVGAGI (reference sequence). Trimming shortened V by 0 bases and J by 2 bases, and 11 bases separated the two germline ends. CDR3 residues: CASSYSLRVTYEQYF. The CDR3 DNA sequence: TGTGCCAGCAGTTACTCGTTGAGGGTTACCTACGAGCAGTACTTC.

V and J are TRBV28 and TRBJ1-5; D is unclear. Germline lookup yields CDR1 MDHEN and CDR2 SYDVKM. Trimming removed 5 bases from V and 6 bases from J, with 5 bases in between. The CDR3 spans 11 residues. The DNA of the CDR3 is TGTGCCAGCAGTCGATTTCAGCCCCAGCATTTT. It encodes CASSRFQPQHF.

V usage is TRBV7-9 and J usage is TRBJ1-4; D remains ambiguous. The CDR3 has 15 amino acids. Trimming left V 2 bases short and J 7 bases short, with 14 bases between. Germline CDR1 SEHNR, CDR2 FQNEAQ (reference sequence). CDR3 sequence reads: CASSLLFSGSEKLFF. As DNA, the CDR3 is TGTGCCAGCAGCTTACTTTTTTCGGGTTCTGAAAAACTGTTTTTT.

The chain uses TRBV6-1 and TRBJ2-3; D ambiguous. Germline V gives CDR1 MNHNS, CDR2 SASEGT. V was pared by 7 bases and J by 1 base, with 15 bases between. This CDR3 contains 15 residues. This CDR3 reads CASTIRPLGTDTQYF. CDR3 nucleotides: TGTGCCAGCACCATACGTCCCTTGGGCACAGATACGCAGTATTTT.

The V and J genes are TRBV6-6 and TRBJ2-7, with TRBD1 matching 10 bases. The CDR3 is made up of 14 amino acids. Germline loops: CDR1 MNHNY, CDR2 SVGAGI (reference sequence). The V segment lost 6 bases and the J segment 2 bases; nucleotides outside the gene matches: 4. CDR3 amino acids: CASRPGTGAYEQYF. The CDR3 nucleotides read TGTGCCAGCAGACCCGGGACAGGGGCCTACGAGCAGTACTTC.

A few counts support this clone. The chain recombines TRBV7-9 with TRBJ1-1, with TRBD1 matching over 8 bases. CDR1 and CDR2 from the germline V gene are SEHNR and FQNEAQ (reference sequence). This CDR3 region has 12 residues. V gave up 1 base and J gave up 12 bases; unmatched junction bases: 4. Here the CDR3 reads CASSLGTGKTFF. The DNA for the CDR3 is TGTGCCAGCAGCTTAGGGACAGGGAAAACTTTCTTT.

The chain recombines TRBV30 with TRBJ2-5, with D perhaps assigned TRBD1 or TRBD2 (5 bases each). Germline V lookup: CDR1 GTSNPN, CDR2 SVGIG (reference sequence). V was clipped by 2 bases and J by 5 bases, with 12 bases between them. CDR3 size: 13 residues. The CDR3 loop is CAWSSGRHETQYF. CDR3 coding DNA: TGTGCCTGGAGTTCGGGACGGCACGAGACCCAGTACTTC.

CDR3 DNA sequence: TGTGCCAGTAGTAACCTTACCCCCCGCAATCAGCCCCAGCATTTT. Amino acids: CASSNLTPRNQPQHF. The V gene is TRBV19, the J gene TRBJ1-5; D ambiguous. V was clipped by 4 bases and J by 2 bases, with 12 bases between them. This CDR3 is 15 amino acids long. CDR1 is LNHDA and CDR2 is SQIVND in the germline V gene (reference sequence).

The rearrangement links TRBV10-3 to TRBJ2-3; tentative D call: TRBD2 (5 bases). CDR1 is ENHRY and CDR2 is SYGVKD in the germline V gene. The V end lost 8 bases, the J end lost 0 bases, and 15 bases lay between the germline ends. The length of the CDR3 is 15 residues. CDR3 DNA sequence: TGTGCCATCGCGCGGTTGCGGGCCAGCACAGATACGCAGTATTTT. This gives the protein CAIARLRASTDTQYF.

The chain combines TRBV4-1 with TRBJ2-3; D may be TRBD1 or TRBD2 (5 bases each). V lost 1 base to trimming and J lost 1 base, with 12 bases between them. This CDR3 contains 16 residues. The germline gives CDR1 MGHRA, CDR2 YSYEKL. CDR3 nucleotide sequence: TGCGCCAGCAGCCAAGCCCCTCCGGGACGCACAGATACGCAGTATTTT. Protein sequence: CASSQAPPGRTDTQYF.

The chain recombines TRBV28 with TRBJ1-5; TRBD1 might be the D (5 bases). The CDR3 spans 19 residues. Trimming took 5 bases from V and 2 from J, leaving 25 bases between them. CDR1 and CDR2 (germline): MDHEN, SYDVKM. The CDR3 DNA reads TGTGCCAGCAGTACCCCGGACGGATGGTGGGGCCCAGGCAATCAGCCCCAGCATTTT. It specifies CASSTPDGWWGPGNQPQHF.

CDR3: CASSSQGNTIYF. As DNA, the CDR3 is TGTGCCAGCAGCTCCCAGGGAAACACCATATATTTT. This rearrangement joins TRBV7-3 to TRBJ1-3; D gene ambiguous. Trimming pared 4 bases from V and 4 bases from J, leaving 5 bases between. The CDR3 is 12 residues long. Germline values: CDR1 SGHTA, CDR2 FQGTGA. Full variable domain (remainder filled in from reference TRBV7-3 and TRBJ1-3): GAGVSQTPSNKVTEKGKYVELRCDPISGHTALYWYRQSLGQGPEFLIYFQGTGAADDSGLPNDRFFAVRPEGSVSTLKIQRTERGDSAVYLCASSSQGNTIYFGEGSWLTVV.

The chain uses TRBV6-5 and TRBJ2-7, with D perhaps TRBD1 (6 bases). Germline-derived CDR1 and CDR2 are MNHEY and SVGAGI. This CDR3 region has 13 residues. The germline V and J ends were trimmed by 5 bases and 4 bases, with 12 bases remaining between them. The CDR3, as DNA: TGTGCCAGCAGTCGTGGGGGCCTTTACGAGCAGTACTTC. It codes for CASSRGGLYEQYF.

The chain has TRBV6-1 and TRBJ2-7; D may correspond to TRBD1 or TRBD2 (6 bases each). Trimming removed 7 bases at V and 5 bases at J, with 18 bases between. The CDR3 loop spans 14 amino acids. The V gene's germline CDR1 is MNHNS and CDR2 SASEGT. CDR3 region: CASNPEGGVHEQYF. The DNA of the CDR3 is TGTGCCAGCAACCCAGAGGGGGGTGTCCACGAGCAGTACTTC.

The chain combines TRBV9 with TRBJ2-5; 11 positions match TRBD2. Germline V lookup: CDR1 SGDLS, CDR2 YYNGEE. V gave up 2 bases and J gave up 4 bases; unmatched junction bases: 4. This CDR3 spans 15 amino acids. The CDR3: CASSVSGRAPETQYF. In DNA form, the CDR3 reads TGTGCCAGCAGCGTTAGCGGGAGGGCCCCAGAGACCCAGTACTTC.

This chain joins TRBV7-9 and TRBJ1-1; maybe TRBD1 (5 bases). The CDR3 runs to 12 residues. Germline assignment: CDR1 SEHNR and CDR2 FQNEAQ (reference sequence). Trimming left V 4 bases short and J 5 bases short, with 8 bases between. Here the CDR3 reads CASSSRATEAFF. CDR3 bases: TGTGCCAGCAGCTCCAGGGCGACTGAAGCTTTCTTT.

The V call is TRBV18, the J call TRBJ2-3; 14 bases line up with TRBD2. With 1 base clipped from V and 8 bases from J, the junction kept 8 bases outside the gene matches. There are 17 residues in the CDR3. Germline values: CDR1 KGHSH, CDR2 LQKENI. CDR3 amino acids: CASSPLGTSGGLGTQYF. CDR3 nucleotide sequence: TGTGCCAGCTCACCACTAGGGACTAGCGGGGGCCTTGGTACGCAGTATTTT. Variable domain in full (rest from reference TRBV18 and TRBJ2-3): NAGVMQNPRHLVRRRGQEARLRCSPMKGHSHVYWYRQLPEEGLKFMVYLQKENIIDESGMPKERFSAEFPKEGPSILRIQQVVRGDSAAYFCASSPLGTSGGLGTQYFGPGTRLTVL.

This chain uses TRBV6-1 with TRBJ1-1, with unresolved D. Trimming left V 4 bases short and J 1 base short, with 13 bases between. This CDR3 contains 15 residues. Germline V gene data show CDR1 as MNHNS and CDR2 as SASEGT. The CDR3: CASSALGLENTEAFF. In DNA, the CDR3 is TGTGCCAGCAGTGCTCTAGGGTTAGAGAACACTGAAGCTTTCTTT.

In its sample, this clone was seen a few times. The CDR3 DNA is TGTGCCAGTAGTCCCTCAGGGGGTGTGGGCACTGAAGCTTTCTTT. Translation gives CASSPSGGVGTEAFF. The chain employs TRBV19 and TRBJ1-1, with 7 bases lining up with TRBD1. With 5 bases clipped from V and 4 bases from J, the junction kept 10 bases outside the gene matches. Germline V gives CDR1 LNHDA, CDR2 SQIVND (reference sequence). This CDR3 comprises 15 residues.

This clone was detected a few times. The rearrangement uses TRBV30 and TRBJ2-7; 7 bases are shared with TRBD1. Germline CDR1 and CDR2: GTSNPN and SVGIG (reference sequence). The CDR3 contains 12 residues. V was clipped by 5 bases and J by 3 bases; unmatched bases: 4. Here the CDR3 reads CAWRTGLYEQYF. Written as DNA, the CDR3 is TGTGCCTGGCGGACAGGCCTCTACGAGCAGTACTTC.

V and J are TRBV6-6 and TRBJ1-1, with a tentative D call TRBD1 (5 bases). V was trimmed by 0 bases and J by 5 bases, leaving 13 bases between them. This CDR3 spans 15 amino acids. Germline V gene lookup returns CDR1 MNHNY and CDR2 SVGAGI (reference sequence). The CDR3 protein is CASSYSSAAGTEAFF. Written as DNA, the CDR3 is TGTGCCAGCAGTTACTCGAGCGCGGCAGGGACTGAAGCTTTCTTT.

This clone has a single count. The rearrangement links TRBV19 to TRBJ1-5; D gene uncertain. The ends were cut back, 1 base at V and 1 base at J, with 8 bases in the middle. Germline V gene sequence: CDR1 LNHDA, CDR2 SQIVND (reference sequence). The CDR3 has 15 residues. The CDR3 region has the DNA TGTGCCAGTAGTATAGGGGGTAGGAGCAATCAGCCCCAGCATTTT. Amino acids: CASSIGGRSNQPQHF.

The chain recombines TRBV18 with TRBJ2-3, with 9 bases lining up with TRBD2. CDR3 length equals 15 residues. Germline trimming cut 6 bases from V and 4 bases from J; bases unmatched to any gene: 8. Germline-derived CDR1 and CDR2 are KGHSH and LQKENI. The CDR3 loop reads CASSLAGMSPDTQYF. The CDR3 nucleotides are TGTGCCAGCTCCCTAGCGGGAATGTCACCAGATACGCAGTATTTT.

The CDR3 nucleotides read TGTGCCAGCAGTGCGATGTCCCCAGGGGGGAGCACTGAAGCTTTCTTT. This codes for CASSAMSPGGSTEAFF. The V gene is TRBV14, the J gene TRBJ1-1; 7 bases agree with TRBD1. The CDR3 totals 16 residues. In germline, CDR1 is SGHDN, CDR2 FVKESK. Trimming at V came to 6 bases and at J to 4 bases, leaving 14 bases not matched to a gene. The full variable domain, rest sourced from reference TRBV14 and TRBJ1-1, is EAGVTQFPSHSVIEKGQTVTLRCDPISGHDNLYWYRRVMGKEIKFLLHFVKESKQDESGMPNNRFLAERTGGTYSTLKVQPAELEDSGVYFCASSAMSPGGSTEAFFGQGTRLTVV.

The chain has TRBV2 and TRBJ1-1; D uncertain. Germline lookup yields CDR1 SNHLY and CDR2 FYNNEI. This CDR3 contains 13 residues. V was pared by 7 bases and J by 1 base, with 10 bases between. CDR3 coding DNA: TGTGCCAGCACCTGGCAGCCGAACACTGAAGCTTTCTTT. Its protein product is CASTWQPNTEAFF.

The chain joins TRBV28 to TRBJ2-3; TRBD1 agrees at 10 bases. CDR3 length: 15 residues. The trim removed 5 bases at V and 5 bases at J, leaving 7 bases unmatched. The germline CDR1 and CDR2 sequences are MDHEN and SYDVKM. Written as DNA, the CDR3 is TGTGCCAGCAGTATCCGACAGGGGGCCCAAGATACGCAGTATTTT. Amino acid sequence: CASSIRQGAQDTQYF.